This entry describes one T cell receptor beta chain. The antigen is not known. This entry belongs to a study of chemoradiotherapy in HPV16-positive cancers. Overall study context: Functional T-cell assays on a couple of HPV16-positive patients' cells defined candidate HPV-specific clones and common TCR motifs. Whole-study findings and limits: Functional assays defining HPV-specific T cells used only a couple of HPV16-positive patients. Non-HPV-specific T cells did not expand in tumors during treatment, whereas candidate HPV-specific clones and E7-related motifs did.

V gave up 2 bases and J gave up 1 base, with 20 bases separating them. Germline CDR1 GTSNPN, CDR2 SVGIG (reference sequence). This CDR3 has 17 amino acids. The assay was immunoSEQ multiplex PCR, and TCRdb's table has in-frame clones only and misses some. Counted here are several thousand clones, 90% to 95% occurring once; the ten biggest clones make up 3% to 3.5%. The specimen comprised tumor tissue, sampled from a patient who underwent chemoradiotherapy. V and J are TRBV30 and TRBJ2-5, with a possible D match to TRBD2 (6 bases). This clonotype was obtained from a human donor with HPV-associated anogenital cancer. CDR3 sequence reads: CAWSTPGTLWAQETQYF. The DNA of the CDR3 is TGTGCCTGGAGTACCCCCGGGACTCTTTGGGCCCAAGAGACCCAGTACTTC.